Below, 11 T cell receptor beta chains from the same sample are listed, as sequenced in a study of shared clonotypes between healthy human individuals. Some clones are missing from TCRdb's copy, which holds only in-frame ones; the method was immunoSEQ multiplex PCR. Of some 2,000,000 clones listed, roughly 94% are singletons. The sample taken for sequencing was naive CD4+ T cells sorted from blood. Described subset: CD45RA+ positively selected. Source of these receptors: a man aged 18 to 30 in good health.

The V call is TRBV28, the J call TRBJ2-3, with a possible D match to TRBD2 (5 bases). CDR1 is MDHEN and CDR2 is SYDVKM in the germline V gene. CDR3 size: 15 residues. With 4 bases removed from V and 0 bases from J, the gap between germline ends came to 11 bases. CDR3: CASSSRTGSTDTQYF. CDR3 DNA sequence: TGTGCCAGCAGTTCGAGGACGGGAAGCACAGATACGCAGTATTTT.

The chain is built from TRBV14 and TRBJ2-7, with D tentatively TRBD1 (6 bases). V lost 3 bases and J lost 0, with 12 bases in between. CDR1 is SGHDN, CDR2 FVKESK, per germline. This CDR3 region has 15 residues. The CDR3 sequence: CASSHPGQPSYEQYF. CDR3 coding DNA: TGTGCCAGCAGCCATCCGGGACAACCCTCCTACGAGCAGTACTTC.

As concerns this clone: Other DNA sequences from this sample encode an identical CDR3 as well. The chain employs TRBV6-5 and TRBJ1-2; D gene ambiguous. The V end was cut by 2 bases, the J end by 5 bases, with 9 bases between. Looked up from germline, CDR1 is MNHEY and CDR2 is SVGAGI. The CDR3 contains 13 residues. The DNA of the CDR3 is TGTGCCAGCAGTTACAGTGACCGGTATGGCTACACCTTC. Translation: CASSYSDRYGYTF.

The chain employs TRBV10-1 and TRBJ1-1, with D possibly being TRBD1 (5 bases). This CDR3 is built from 15 residues. The ends were cut back, 2 bases at V and 4 bases at J, with 14 bases in the middle. The germline CDR1 and CDR2 sequences are WNHNN and SYGVQD (reference sequence). CDR3 amino acids: CASSEQSGSGTEAFF. CDR3 DNA: TGCGCCAGCAGTGAGCAATCAGGGTCGGGCACTGAAGCTTTCTTT.

V usage is TRBV19 and J usage is TRBJ2-1; 10 nucleotides line up with TRBD1. Losses at the gene ends were 4 bases for V and 3 bases for J; bases not matched to a gene: 6. This CDR3 is built from 16 residues. From germline, CDR1 is LNHDA and CDR2 SQIVND (reference sequence). Here the CDR3 reads CASSTTGTGVYNEQFF. DNA for the CDR3: TGTGCCAGTAGTACGACCGGGACAGGGGTCTACAATGAGCAGTTCTTC. Together with reference TRBV19 and TRBJ2-1, the CDR3 gives the full variable domain: DGGITQSPKYLFRKEGQNVTLSCEQNLNHDAMYWYRQDPGQGLRLIYYSQIVNDFQKGDIAEGYSVSREKKESFPLTVTSAQKNPTAFYLCASSTTGTGVYNEQFFGPGTRLTVL.

In its sample, this clone was seen once. The chain combines TRBV10-3 with TRBJ1-5; D uncertain. Germline V CDR1 and CDR2: ENHRY, SYGVKD. CDR3 length: 14 amino acids. V was shortened by 0 bases and J by 2 bases, with 5 bases between the two germline ends. The CDR3 loop is CAISESRGNQPQHF. CDR3 nucleotides: TGTGCCATCAGTGAGTCACGGGGCAATCAGCCCCAGCATTTT.

The chain couples TRBV11-2 to TRBJ2-1, with 10 nucleotides matching TRBD2. V lost 6 bases to trimming and J lost 0 bases; unmatched junction nucleotides: 5. The CDR3 totals 16 residues. Germline V CDR1 and CDR2: SGHAT, FQNNGV. The CDR3 DNA is TGTGCCAGCAGATCTAGCGGGAGCCTCTCCTACAATGAGCAGTTCTTC. Encoded protein: CASRSSGSLSYNEQFF.

Note on this clone: Other nucleotide sequences in the sample specify the same CDR3. The chain recombines TRBV2 with TRBJ1-1, with no clear D. The CDR3 covers 13 residues. The ends were cut back, 5 bases at V and 1 base at J, with 8 bases in the middle. From germline, CDR1 is SNHLY and CDR2 FYNNEI. The CDR3, as DNA: TGTGCCAGCAGTCTGGGTGGGAACACTGAAGCTTTCTTT. It yields the protein CASSLGGNTEAFF.

The gene calls are TRBV4-1 and TRBJ2-1, with 7 bases that match TRBD2. V lost 0 bases to trimming and J lost 15 bases; unmatched junction nucleotides: 14. Looked up from germline, CDR1 is MGHRA and CDR2 is YSYEKL. The CDR3 sequence is 15 residues long. Written as DNA, the CDR3 is TGCGCCAGCAGCCAAGAGGGTCGTGCGGCGGGGGTGGCGTTCTTC. Its translation is CASSQEGRAAGVAFF.

Notes on this clone: Other DNA sequences in this specimen translate into the identical CDR3. J is TRBJ2-7 and V is TRBV15; 11 positions match TRBD2. This CDR3 is built from 15 residues. J was trimmed by 3 bases and V by 1 base; bases with no gene match: 2. Germline CDR1 LNHNV, CDR2 YYDKDF (reference sequence). The CDR3 sequence: CATSRGLAGNYEQYF. Written as DNA, the CDR3 is TGTGCCACCAGCAGAGGACTAGCGGGAAACTACGAGCAGTACTTC.

The chain joins TRBV29-1 to TRBJ1-2, with D maybe TRBD1 (6 bases). CDR1 is SQVTM, CDR2 ANQGSEA, per germline. Trimming pared 3 bases from V and 5 bases from J, leaving 25 bases between. This CDR3 contains 17 residues. The CDR3 DNA is TGCAGCGTTGATGGGTTAGGGGGAGCTGAACGGTTATATGGCTACACCTTC. Its protein product is CSVDGLGGAERLYGYTF. Complete variable domain (other parts from reference TRBV29-1 and TRBJ1-2): SAVISQKPSRDICQRGTSLTIQCQVDSQVTMMFWYRQQPGQSLTLIATANQGSEATYESGFVIDKFPISRPNLTFSTLTVSNMSPEDSSIYLCSVDGLGGAERLYGYTFGSGTRLTVV.